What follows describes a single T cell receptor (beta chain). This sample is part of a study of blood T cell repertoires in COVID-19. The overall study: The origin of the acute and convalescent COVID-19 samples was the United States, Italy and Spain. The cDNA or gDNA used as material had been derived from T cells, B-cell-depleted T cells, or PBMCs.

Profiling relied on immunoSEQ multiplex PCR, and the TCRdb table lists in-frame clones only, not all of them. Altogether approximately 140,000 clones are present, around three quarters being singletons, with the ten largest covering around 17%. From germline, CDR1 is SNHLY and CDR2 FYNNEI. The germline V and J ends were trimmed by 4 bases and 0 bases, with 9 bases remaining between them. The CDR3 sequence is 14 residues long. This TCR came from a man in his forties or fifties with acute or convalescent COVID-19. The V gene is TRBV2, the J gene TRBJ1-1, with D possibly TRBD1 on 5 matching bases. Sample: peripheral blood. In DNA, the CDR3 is TGTGCCAGCAGTGCCGGACACCTGAACACTGAAGCTTTCTTT. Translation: CASSAGHLNTEAFF.